The rows below give T cell receptor beta chains drawn from one sample of a study of blood T cell repertoires in COVID-19. Assay used: immunoSEQ multiplex PCR; TCRdb lists only in-frame clones, some missing. The sample yields approximately 100,000 clones, 75% to 85% seen once. Specimen: peripheral blood. The receptors stem from a man older than 75 with COVID-19, enrolled during active disease. CDR3s include the opening cysteine and the closing phenylalanine or tryptophan. Each record gives: D gene, CDR3 length, V gene, clone size, J gene, CDR3 DNA, CDR3 protein. The D gene is left open where the match is weak. A clone size is listed for some rows: how often the clone was seen (once, few, many), or a class if it is expanded.

d_gene: TRBD1
len: 13
v_gene: TRBV7-2
abundance: NA
j_gene: TRBJ1-1
CDR3nt: TGTGCCAGCAGCCGGCTGCAGGGGGCGACGGCTTTCTTT
CDR3aa: CASSRLQGATAFF

d_gene: NA
len: 15
v_gene: TRBV24-1
abundance: few
j_gene: TRBJ2-7
CDR3nt: TGTGCCACCAGTGATGGCGGGACCCTCTCCTACGAGCAGTACTTC
CDR3aa: CATSDGGTLSYEQYF

d_gene: TRBD2
len: 17
v_gene: TRBV27
abundance: NA
j_gene: TRBJ2-1
CDR3nt: TGCGCCAGCAGTTCGCTATCGACTAGCGGGGCCTACAATGAGCAGTTCTTC
CDR3aa: CASSSLSTSGAYNEQFF

d_gene: NA
len: 13
v_gene: TRBV2
abundance: NA
j_gene: TRBJ2-1
CDR3nt: TGTGCCAGCAAACAGACAGACTACAATGAGCAGTTCTTC
CDR3aa: CASKQTDYNEQFF

d_gene: TRBD1
len: 14
v_gene: TRBV2
abundance: NA
j_gene: TRBJ1-5
CDR3nt: TGTGCCAGCAGTGGGACAGGGAAGGATCAGCCCCAGCATTTT
CDR3aa: CASSGTGKDQPQHF

d_gene: TRBD1
len: 13
v_gene: TRBV5-6
abundance: NA
j_gene: TRBJ1-2
CDR3nt: TGTGCCAGCAGCTCAAGACAGGGGGGTGGCTACACCTTC
CDR3aa: CASSSRQGGGYTF

d_gene: TRBD1
len: 18
v_gene: TRBV28
abundance: NA
j_gene: TRBJ2-5
CDR3nt: TGTGCCAGCAGTGGTATTACAGGGGACCGAATTTGGGGAGAGACCCAGTACTTC
CDR3aa: CASSGITGDRIWGETQYF

d_gene: TRBD1
len: 17
v_gene: TRBV19
abundance: NA
j_gene: TRBJ2-4
CDR3nt: TGTGCCAGTAGTTCGCGAAACAGGGGGTTTTCCAAAAACATTCAGTACTTC
CDR3aa: CASSSRNRGFSKNIQYF

d_gene: NA
len: 14
v_gene: TRBV19
abundance: NA
j_gene: TRBJ2-5
CDR3nt: TGTGCCAGTTCCCGGGACTCTGGGGGGGAGACCCAGTACTTC
CDR3aa: CASSRDSGGETQYF

d_gene: TRBD2
len: 16
v_gene: TRBV18
abundance: NA
j_gene: TRBJ2-2
CDR3nt: TGTGCCAGCTCATTTCCAAGCGGGAGCGGCACCGGGGAGCTGTTTTTT
CDR3aa: CASSFPSGSGTGELFF

d_gene: NA
len: 12
v_gene: TRBV6-5
abundance: NA
j_gene: TRBJ2-1
CDR3nt: TGTGCCAGCAGTAGAAACAGGGTGGAGCAGTTCTTC
CDR3aa: CASSRNRVEQFF

d_gene: TRBD1
len: 14
v_gene: TRBV19
abundance: NA
j_gene: TRBJ1-5
CDR3nt: TGTGCCAGTAGGGTGGACAGGGGTCATCAGCCCCAGCATTTT
CDR3aa: CASRVDRGHQPQHF

d_gene: NA
len: 16
v_gene: TRBV28
abundance: NA
j_gene: TRBJ1-2
CDR3nt: TGTGCCAGCAGTTTAGAAACCAGTCTGCAACTATATGGCTACACCTTC
CDR3aa: CASSLETSLQLYGYTF

d_gene: NA
len: 15
v_gene: TRBV7-3
abundance: NA
j_gene: TRBJ2-3
CDR3nt: TGTGCCAGCAGCCCCGGGACAACTAGCACAGATACGCAGTATTTT
CDR3aa: CASSPGTTSTDTQYF

d_gene: NA
len: 12
v_gene: TRBV11-2
abundance: once
j_gene: TRBJ2-3
CDR3nt: TGTGCCAGCAGCACTCGCACAGATACGCAGTATTTT
CDR3aa: CASSTRTDTQYF

d_gene: NA
len: 14
v_gene: TRBV3-1/TRBV3-2
abundance: NA
j_gene: TRBJ2-5
CDR3nt: TGTGCCAGCAGCCAAGATTGGCGGCTAGAGACCCAGTACTTC
CDR3aa: CASSQDWRLETQYF

d_gene: NA
len: 15
v_gene: TRBV6-6
abundance: NA
j_gene: TRBJ1-6
CDR3nt: TGTGCCAGCAGTTACTCAGAGCGGAACAATTCACCCCTCCACTTT
CDR3aa: CASSYSERNNSPLHF

d_gene: NA
len: 14
v_gene: TRBV27
abundance: NA
j_gene: TRBJ2-2
CDR3nt: TGTGCCAGCAGTTTTAGTCCTCACACCGGGGAGCTGTTTTTT
CDR3aa: CASSFSPHTGELFF

d_gene: TRBD1
len: 15
v_gene: TRBV6-1
abundance: few
j_gene: TRBJ1-6
CDR3nt: TGTGCCAGCAGTGAGCGGGGACAGGGTGGGTCACCCCTCCACTTT
CDR3aa: CASSERGQGGSPLHF

d_gene: TRBD1
len: 15
v_gene: TRBV6-6
abundance: few
j_gene: TRBJ2-5
CDR3nt: TGTGCCAGCGGCCCCTCCGGGACAGGGATTGAGACCCAGTACTTC
CDR3aa: CASGPSGTGIETQYF

d_gene: NA
len: 15
v_gene: TRBV6-5
abundance: once
j_gene: TRBJ1-3
CDR3nt: TGTGCCAGCAACGCAGGTGGGGGGAATGGAAACACCATATATTTT
CDR3aa: CASNAGGGNGNTIYF

d_gene: NA
len: 12
v_gene: TRBV3-1/TRBV3-2
abundance: NA
j_gene: TRBJ1-2
CDR3nt: TGTGCCAGCAGCCAGGCGGCTGATGGCTACACCTTC
CDR3aa: CASSQAADGYTF

d_gene: NA
len: 15
v_gene: TRBV4-1
abundance: NA
j_gene: TRBJ2-7
CDR3nt: TGCGCCAGCAGCCAAGGGCCAAGCGCGCCCTACGAGCAGTACTTC
CDR3aa: CASSQGPSAPYEQYF

d_gene: TRBD2
len: 17
v_gene: TRBV3-1/TRBV3-2
abundance: NA
j_gene: TRBJ2-3
CDR3nt: TGTGCCAGCAGCCCGGGACTAGCGGGAGGAGTCGCAGATACGCAGTATTTT
CDR3aa: CASSPGLAGGVADTQYF

d_gene: TRBD1
len: 16
v_gene: TRBV10-2
abundance: once
j_gene: TRBJ1-5
CDR3nt: TGCGCCAGCAGGCCGGGACAGAAAAATAGCAATCAGCCCCAGCATTTT
CDR3aa: CASRPGQKNSNQPQHF

d_gene: TRBD2
len: 15
v_gene: TRBV9
abundance: NA
j_gene: TRBJ2-5
CDR3nt: TGTGCCAGCAGCCAACTAGCGGGAGCTTTCGAGACCCAGTACTTC
CDR3aa: CASSQLAGAFETQYF

d_gene: NA
len: 13
v_gene: TRBV19
abundance: few
j_gene: TRBJ2-2
CDR3nt: TGTGCCAGTAGTATAGCAGGCACCGGGGAGCTGTTTTTT
CDR3aa: CASSIAGTGELFF

d_gene: NA
len: 13
v_gene: TRBV18
abundance: NA
j_gene: TRBJ1-2
CDR3nt: TGTGCCAGCTCACCCGACAGGAACTATGGCTACACCTTC
CDR3aa: CASSPDRNYGYTF

d_gene: NA
len: 13
v_gene: TRBV19
abundance: NA
j_gene: TRBJ2-5
CDR3nt: TGTGCCAGTAGTACTAGCAGTCAAGAGACCCAGTACTTC
CDR3aa: CASSTSSQETQYF

d_gene: NA
len: 12
v_gene: TRBV28
abundance: NA
j_gene: TRBJ1-2
CDR3nt: TGTGCCAGCAGTTTGACGGGGGATGGCTACACCTTC
CDR3aa: CASSLTGDGYTF

d_gene: NA
len: 11
v_gene: TRBV5-6
abundance: NA
j_gene: TRBJ2-7
CDR3nt: TGTGCCAGCAGCTCCTCGGTAGAGCAGTACTTC
CDR3aa: CASSSSVEQYF

d_gene: TRBD2
len: 14
v_gene: TRBV2
abundance: many
j_gene: TRBJ2-5
CDR3nt: TGTGCCAGCACTCTAGCGGTCCTAGGAGAGACCCAGTACTTC
CDR3aa: CASTLAVLGETQYF

d_gene: NA
len: 14
v_gene: TRBV4-2
abundance: NA
j_gene: TRBJ1-5
CDR3nt: TGTGCCAGCAGCCCTCCCGAGGTCAATCAGCCCCAGCATTTT
CDR3aa: CASSPPEVNQPQHF

d_gene: NA
len: 14
v_gene: TRBV7-3
abundance: NA
j_gene: TRBJ2-2
CDR3nt: TGTGCCAGCAGCTTGGAGGGAGGCACCGGGGAGCTGTTTTTT
CDR3aa: CASSLEGGTGELFF

d_gene: TRBD2
len: 15
v_gene: TRBV5-5
abundance: NA
j_gene: TRBJ2-5
CDR3nt: TGTGCCAGCAGCTCGAGTAGCGGGAGCAGAGAGACCCAGTACTTC
CDR3aa: CASSSSSGSRETQYF

d_gene: NA
len: 14
v_gene: TRBV21-1
abundance: NA
j_gene: TRBJ2-5
CDR3nt: TGTGCCAGCAGCATACGACAGGGTAACGAGACCCAGTACTTC
CDR3aa: CASSIRQGNETQYF

d_gene: NA
len: 16
v_gene: TRBV2
abundance: NA
j_gene: TRBJ1-1
CDR3nt: TGTGCCAGCAGGGGGCTGGGATGGGAGGAGAACACTGAAGCTTTCTTT
CDR3aa: CASRGLGWEENTEAFF

d_gene: TRBD1
len: 14
v_gene: TRBV24-1
abundance: few
j_gene: TRBJ1-1
CDR3nt: TGTGCCACGCGGGGCCCTGGACAGGAAACTGAAGCTTTCTTT
CDR3aa: CATRGPGQETEAFF

d_gene: NA
len: 13
v_gene: TRBV10-3
abundance: NA
j_gene: TRBJ2-1
CDR3nt: TGTGCCATCAGTGAGTCACTTGCCAATGAGCAGTTCTTC
CDR3aa: CAISESLANEQFF

d_gene: TRBD1
len: 15
v_gene: TRBV6-4
abundance: NA
j_gene: TRBJ1-1
CDR3nt: TGTGCCAGCAGTCTCACCGGGACAGCTCCCCTTGAAGCTTTCTTT
CDR3aa: CASSLTGTAPLEAFF

d_gene: NA
len: 14
v_gene: TRBV5-1
abundance: NA
j_gene: TRBJ2-3
CDR3nt: TGCGCCAGCAGCTTGGCTCAGAACACAGATACGCAGTATTTT
CDR3aa: CASSLAQNTDTQYF

d_gene: NA
len: 15
v_gene: TRBV2
abundance: NA
j_gene: TRBJ1-3
CDR3nt: TGTGCCAGCAGTGAAACGGGGGGCTCTGGAAACACCATATATTTT
CDR3aa: CASSETGGSGNTIYF